This TCR beta chain was recorded in a study of CD8+CD57+ T cells in acquired aplastic anemia. In patients chosen for sequencing, flow cytometry had shown CD8+CD57+ cell expansion. Blood was sampled before the patients had received any therapy. Genomic DNA templated the TCR beta VDJ and CDR3 profiling. TCRdb re-analysed the reads in MiXCR, keeping a single row per CDR3 protein. The table lists around 180,000 distinct CDR3 sequences, under 50% of them singletons. V was cut by 4 bases and J by 5 bases, with 9 bases left in between. CDR3 length: 13 amino acids. Germline CDR1 is LNHDA and CDR2 is SQIVND (reference sequence).

This receptor was obtained from a human donor with aplastic anemia. Sequences were obtained from sorted CD4+, CD8+, or CD8+CD57+ T cells (not recorded which) from PBMCs. J is TRBJ2-1 and V is TRBV19; the D is unclear. The CDR3 DNA follows: TGTGCCAGTAGTAACGATTATGACAATGAGCAGTTCTTC. Its protein is CASSNDYDNEQFF. Together with reference TRBV19 and TRBJ2-1, the CDR3 gives the full variable domain: DGGITQSPKYLFRKEGQNVTLSCEQNLNHDAMYWYRQDPGQGLRLIYYSQIVNDFQKGDIAEGYSVSREKKESFPLTVTSAQKNPTAFYLCASSNDYDNEQFFGPGTRLTVL.